A selection of T cell receptor beta chains follows, all from one sample in a study of response to subunit inactivated influenza vaccine. MiXCR, run by TCRdb on the RT-PCR reads, gives a single entry per CDR3 protein. The sample has fewer than 800,000 distinct CDR3 sequences, more than 15% seen once. This specimen was PBMCs from blood, taken 12 days after vaccination. The origin of the receptors is a man aged 50 or older who received an inactivated influenza vaccine. The CDR3 runs from the conserved cysteine through the conserved F or W. D genes are given only for firm matches. The listing skips clone size in some rows; elsewhere it reads once, few, many or a size class.

j_gene	abundance	v_gene	d_gene	CDR3aa	CDR3nt
TRBJ2-3	few	TRBV19	.	CASSGERGVVDTQYF	TGTGCCAGTAGTGGAGAGCGCGGAGTGGTAGATACGCAGTATTTT
TRBJ2-2	.	TRBV9	.	CASSVERSNTGELFF	TGTGCCAGCAGCGTAGAACGGAGTAACACCGGGGAGCTGTTTTTT
TRBJ1-1	few	TRBV29-1	.	CSVVILRGNTEAFF	TGCAGCGTTGTGATCCTCCGCGGGAACACTGAAGCTTTCTTT
TRBJ2-7	few	TRBV29-1	TRBD2	CSGRAGGSNEQYF	TGCAGCGGGAGAGCGGGAGGGAGTAACGAGCAGTACTTC
TRBJ2-1	few	TRBV7-9	TRBD2	CASSNKREGYNEQFF	TGTGCCAGCAGCAATAAGCGGGAGGGTTACAATGAGCAGTTCTTC
TRBJ1-3	.	TRBV2	TRBD1	CASSLGTGNSGNTIYF	TGTGCCAGCAGTTTAGGGACAGGGAACTCTGGAAACACCATATATTTT
TRBJ1-6	few	TRBV7-2	.	CASSLEQGHRSPLHF	TGTGCCAGCAGCTTAGAGCAGGGTCACCGCTCACCCCTCCACTTT
TRBJ2-2	few	TRBV20-1	.	CSARNALANTGELFF	TGCAGTGCTAGAAACGCACTAGCCAACACCGGGGAGCTGTTTTTT
TRBJ2-1	many	TRBV7-8	.	CASSLGVGNEQFF	TGTGCCAGCAGCTTAGGGGTGGGCAATGAGCAGTTCTTC
TRBJ2-1	few	TRBV19	.	CASSAGLGRFEAEQFF	TGTGCCAGTAGTGCTGGCCTGGGGAGGTTTGAGGCTGAGCAGTTCTTC
TRBJ2-1	few	TRBV4-1	TRBD2	CASSHLAGGGNEQFF	TGCGCCAGCAGCCACCTAGCGGGGGGGGGCAATGAGCAGTTCTTC
TRBJ2-4	few	TRBV20-1	.	CSATVDSKNIQYF	TGCAGTGCTACAGTAGACAGCAAAAACATTCAGTACTTC
TRBJ1-5	.	TRBV28	.	CASSFGFNQPQHF	TGTGCCAGCAGTTTCGGATTCAATCAGCCCCAGCATTTT
TRBJ2-7	.	TRBV7-2	TRBD1	CASSSLDRVPSEQYF	TGTGCCAGCAGCTCCCTGGACAGGGTCCCATCCGAGCAGTACTTC
TRBJ2-3	.	TRBV6-1	.	CASRTSARTDTQYF	TGTGCCAGCAGAACCTCCGCCCGCACAGATACGCAGTATTTT
TRBJ2-1	.	TRBV28	.	CASSLDSAHNNNEQFF	TGTGCCAGCAGTTTGGATAGCGCCCACAATAACAATGAGCAGTTCTTC
TRBJ2-3	.	TRBV7-2	.	CASSRAGSTDTQYF	TGTGCCAGCAGCCGGGCAGGCAGCACAGATACGCAGTATTTT
TRBJ2-3	.	TRBV7-8	.	CASSLIQGSTDTQYF	TGTGCCAGCAGCTTAATTCAGGGAAGCACAGATACGCAGTATTTT
TRBJ2-7	few	TRBV12-3/TRBV12-4	TRBD1	CASSPRDRRPYF	TGTGCCAGCAGTCCGCGGGACAGGAGACCGTACTTC
TRBJ2-1	.	TRBV30	.	CAWSGGSGRAHNEQFF	TGTGCCTGGAGTGGAGGTAGCGGTAGGGCGCACAATGAGCAGTTCTTC
TRBJ2-7	.	TRBV27	.	CASSMGLPMGEQYF	TGTGCCAGCAGCATGGGCCTACCAATGGGCGAGCAGTACTTC
TRBJ2-1	few	TRBV28	.	CASSGTGPQVSYNEQFF	TGTGCCAGCAGTGGAACAGGCCCCCAGGTGTCCTACAATGAGCAGTTCTTC
TRBJ2-2	few	TRBV6-1	TRBD2	CASRTSGNTGELFF	TGTGCCAGCAGAACTAGCGGGAACACCGGGGAGCTGTTTTTT
TRBJ1-1	few	TRBV20-1	.	CSARDDGGDTEAFF	TGCAGTGCTAGAGACGATGGGGGCGACACTGAAGCTTTCTTT
TRBJ2-1	many	TRBV7-2	TRBD2	CASSFFGQGLAIYNEQFF	TGTGCCAGCAGCTTTTTCGGGCAGGGACTAGCGATCTACAATGAGCAGTTCTTC
TRBJ1-1	.	TRBV29-1	.	CSVVTAGNTEAFF	TGCAGCGTTGTGACTGCAGGGAACACTGAAGCTTTCTTT
TRBJ2-2	few	TRBV5-1	.	CASSLDSFGTGELFF	TGCGCCAGCAGCTTGGACAGTTTTGGGACCGGGGAGCTGTTTTTT
TRBJ2-3	many	TRBV11-2	.	CASSLQPRHTDTQYF	TGTGCCAGCAGCTTACAACCCAGACACACAGATACGCAGTATTTT
TRBJ2-5	.	TRBV7-2	.	CASSLTVRGETQYF	TGTGCCAGCAGCTTAACAGTCAGGGGAGAGACCCAGTACTTC
TRBJ2-2	.	TRBV28	TRBD2	CASTQLLAVTGELFF	TGTGCCAGCACCCAGCTACTAGCGGTCACCGGGGAGCTGTTTTTT
TRBJ2-5	few	TRBV9	TRBD2	CASSPRSTSGSGTQYF	TGTGCCAGCAGTCCGAGGTCGACTAGCGGTTCGGGGACCCAGTACTTC
TRBJ1-1	few	TRBV15	TRBD1	CATSREDRANTEAFF	TGTGCCACCAGCAGAGAAGACAGGGCGAACACTGAAGCTTTCTTT